This T cell receptor beta chain was retrieved from a study of T cells after posttransplantation cyclophosphamide. Overall study results and limits: Recipient CMV seropositivity and CMV reactivation strongly tracked TRB clonality. TRB overlap between skin or GI tissue T cells and blood was limited. Later blood repertoires were often dominated by clones from the donor CD8+ memory compartment.

A marrow graft followed busulfan-fludarabine conditioning, with cyclophosphamide on days +3 and +4. Some clones are missing from TCRdb's copy, which holds only in-frame ones; the method was immunoSEQ multiplex PCR. The sample yields roughly 3,000 clones, without any singletons. This clone has a count of ten or more. Its antigen is currently unknown. This CDR3 is 15 amino acids long. Germline CDR1 reads MDHEN; CDR2 reads SYDVKM. Trimming removed 5 bases from V and 1 base from J; junction bases left unmatched: 5. The sample was PBMCs, taken after allogeneic stem cell transplant with posttransplant cyclophosphamide. This clonotype originated in a female patient aged 60 to 70 who received an allogeneic stem cell transplant from a related donor and was CMV-positive. The graft donor may have given rise to some T cells. The chain is built from TRBV28 and TRBJ1-5; 7 bases are shared with TRBD1. The CDR3 DNA follows: TGTGCCAGCAGTCAAGGGGGCTGGAGCAATCAGCCCCAGCATTTT. Translated, it gives CASSQGGWSNQPQHF.